These T cell receptor beta chains were read from a single sample in a study of low-dose radiotherapy and immunotherapy resistance in tumors. One entry per CDR3 protein results from TCRdb running MiXCR on the reads. The table includes some 39,000 distinct CDR3 sequences, 30% to 35% detected once. Sequencing used PBMCs, obtained before treatment. These receptors originate from a male donor with gallbladder cancer. The conserved cysteine and the conserved F or W are not part of the CDR3 here.

cdr3_length,v_call,j_call,cdr3_aa
12,TRBV5-6,TRBJ1-6,ASSWGQGGSPLH
13,TRBV20-1,TRBJ2-1,SAATSESSYNEQF
15,TRBV9,TRBJ2-1,ASSALPTSGSGNEQF
13,TRBV5-1,TRBJ2-2,ASSPTPGNTGELF
13,TRBV11-2,TRBJ2-1,ASSLSGQTYNEQF
16,TRBV19,TRBJ2-2,ASTRRWGTSGRTGELF
12,TRBV12-3/TRBV12-4,TRBJ2-4,ASTLGGVKNIQY
13,TRBV9,TRBJ2-5,ASSPGTSNQETQY
11,TRBV29-1,TRBJ1-5,SVGQGVDQPQH
14,TRBV5-1,TRBJ2-2,ASSLDGSSLSGELF
17,TRBV20-1,TRBJ1-1,SARDLFALPRTGNTEAF
13,TRBV12-3/TRBV12-4,TRBJ1-1,ASSLSGTANTEAF
12,TRBV28,TRBJ2-7,ASKGGGQTYEQY
13,TRBV19,TRBJ2-1,ASSIGQSSYNEQF
13,TRBV27,TRBJ2-1,ASSPVGMGYNEQF
15,TRBV28,TRBJ2-4,ASSPSRGLVAKNIQY
11,TRBV5-1,TRBJ2-2,ASSLGDSGELF
11,TRBV19,TRBJ2-3,ASSIGREDTQY
11,TRBV29-1,TRBJ2-7,SVERQGTYEQY
13,TRBV13,TRBJ2-7,ASSSRTSGAYEQY
13,TRBV5-1,TRBJ2-5,ASSRSTANQETQY
10,TRBV28,TRBJ2-7,ASSLKGQEWY
13,TRBV25-1,TRBJ2-1,ASSELEGSYNEQF
12,TRBV3-1,TRBJ2-1,ASSQVVQDDEQF
16,TRBV6-2/TRBV6-3,TRBJ2-2,ASRRTRPGELFFFFFF
13,TRBV10-2,TRBJ2-1,ASKAGTSGDNEQF
10,TRBV28,TRBJ2-7,ASNPGAYEQY
10,TRBV2,TRBJ2-7,ATRTGDYEQY
12,TRBV12-3/TRBV12-4,TRBJ1-2,ASTRGEGFYGYT
13,TRBV14,TRBJ2-3,ASGKYGTSADTQY
11,TRBV29-1,TRBJ1-4,SASPANGEKLF
11,TRBV27,TRBJ2-7,ASSWGSYNEQY
12,TRBV7-3,TRBJ1-2,ASSPDSSLYGYT
12,TRBV7-9,TRBJ2-7,ASSSHLRGLEQY
14,TRBV29-1,TRBJ2-2,SCGTSGRGGAGELF
13,TRBV7-9,TRBJ2-3,ASSPPDSSTDTQY